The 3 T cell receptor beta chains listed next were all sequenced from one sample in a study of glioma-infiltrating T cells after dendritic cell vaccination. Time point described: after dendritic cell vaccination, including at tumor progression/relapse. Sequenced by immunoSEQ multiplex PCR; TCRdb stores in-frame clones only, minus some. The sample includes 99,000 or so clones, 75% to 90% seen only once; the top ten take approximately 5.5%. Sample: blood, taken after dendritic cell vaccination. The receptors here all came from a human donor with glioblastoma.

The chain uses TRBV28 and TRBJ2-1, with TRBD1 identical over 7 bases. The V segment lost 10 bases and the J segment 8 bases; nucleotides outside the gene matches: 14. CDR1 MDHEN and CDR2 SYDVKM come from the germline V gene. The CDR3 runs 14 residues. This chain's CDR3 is CATLTKTGKDEQFF. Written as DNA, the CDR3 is TGTGCCACCCTTACCAAGACAGGGAAGGATGAGCAGTTCTTC.

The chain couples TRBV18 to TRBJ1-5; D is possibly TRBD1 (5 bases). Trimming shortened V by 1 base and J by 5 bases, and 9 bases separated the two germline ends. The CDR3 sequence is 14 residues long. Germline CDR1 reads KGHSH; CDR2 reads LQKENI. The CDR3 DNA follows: TGTGCCAGCTCACCACAGGGGCAGGATCAGCCCCAGCATTTT. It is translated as CASSPQGQDQPQHF.

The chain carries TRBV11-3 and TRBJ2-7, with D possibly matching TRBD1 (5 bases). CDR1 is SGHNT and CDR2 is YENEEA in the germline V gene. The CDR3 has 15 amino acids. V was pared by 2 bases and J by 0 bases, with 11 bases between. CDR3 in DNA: TGTGCCAGCAGCTTAACCTCCGACAGCTCCTACGAGCAGTACTTC. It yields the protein CASSLTSDSSYEQYF.